Below, 30 T cell receptor beta chains from the same sample are listed, as sequenced in a study of cytomegalovirus exposure and HLA in healthy donors. It was with 60 Vbeta and 13 Jbeta primers that the PCR ran. The table came from immunoSEQ multiplex PCR; TCRdb's copy has only in-frame clones and leaves some out. The sample lists around 170,000 clones, about four fifths occurring once. Material: PBMCs. These receptors were taken from a woman aged 25-40 years in good health and CMV-seronegative.

The chain employs TRBV18 and TRBJ1-1; D unclear. V was pared by 1 base and J by 4 bases, with 13 bases between. The CDR3 sequence is 15 residues long. Germline lookup yields CDR1 KGHSH and CDR2 LQKENI. CDR3 in DNA: TGTGCCAGCTCACCACTACATGGTTTGGTCACTGAAGCTTTCTTT. Translating it yields CASSPLHGLVTEAFF.

CDR3 in DNA: TGCAGCGCGAATTCAGCTAACTATGGCTACACCTTC. It translates to CSANSANYGYTF. This chain connects TRBV29-1 to TRBJ1-2; no reliable D call. CDR1 and CDR2 from the germline V gene are SQVTM and ANQGSEA. This CDR3 spans 12 amino acids. V dropped 7 bases and J dropped 0 bases, with 9 bases sitting between them.

The chain uses TRBV5-1 and TRBJ2-3, with D possibly being TRBD1 (5 bases). CDR3 length: 15 residues. Germline loops: CDR1 SGHRS, CDR2 YFSETQ. The V and J ends lost 2 bases and 1 base respectively, with 11 bases between them. For the CDR3, the DNA is TGCGCCAGCAGCTTAACAGGTATGGGCACAGATACGCAGTATTTT. Its protein is CASSLTGMGTDTQYF.

The gene calls are TRBV4-1 and TRBJ2-5; D might be TRBD1 (5 bases). V lost 1 base to trimming and J lost 9 bases, with 21 bases between them. In germline, CDR1 is MGHRA, CDR2 YSYEKL. The CDR3 length is 16 residues. The CDR3 nucleotides are TGCGCCAGCAGCCAAGTCGCCGCCTGGACACCCTTGGCCCAGTACTTC. Residues: CASSQVAAWTPLAQYF.

The rearrangement joins TRBV28 to TRBJ1-2, with D possibly matching TRBD1 (5 bases). V lost 6 bases, J lost 9 bases, and 23 bases lay in between. Germline V lookup: CDR1 MDHEN, CDR2 SYDVKM. The CDR3 has 15 amino acids. This CDR3 reads CASSSPGGRVSRYTF. In DNA, the CDR3 is TGTGCCAGCAGCTCCCCCGGGGGACGGGTCTCCCGCTACACCTTC.

This chain joins TRBV27 and TRBJ2-7; unclear D gene. Germline loops: CDR1 MNHEY, CDR2 SMNVEV (reference sequence). The CDR3 has 15 residues. V was cut by 8 bases and J by 1 base, with 18 bases left in between. In DNA, the CDR3 is TGTGCCAGCTTCTATGAGGTCGGGTGTTCCTACGAGCAGTACTTC. The encoded protein is CASFYEVGCSYEQYF.

This CDR3 reads CASTKGGRVGYNEQFF. CDR3 nucleotides: TGTGCCAGCACGAAAGGGGGCAGGGTAGGCTACAATGAGCAGTTCTTC. The chain carries TRBV25-1 and TRBJ2-1, with TRBD1 matching over 7 bases. There are 16 residues in the CDR3. Germline CDR1 MGHDK, CDR2 SYGVNS. V gave up 7 bases and J gave up 3 bases; unmatched junction bases: 12.

This chain joins TRBV5-1 and TRBJ1-6; D remains ambiguous. The germline V gene encodes CDR1 SGHRS and CDR2 YFSETQ. V was pared by 2 bases and J by 7 bases, with 13 bases between. This CDR3 has 15 amino acids. CDR3 loop: CASSLEIEVNSPLHF. CDR3 sequence (DNA): TGCGCCAGCAGCTTAGAAATTGAGGTCAATTCACCCCTCCACTTT.

The chain combines TRBV7-2 with TRBJ1-2; no definite D call. V lost 5 bases, J lost 5 bases, and 6 bases lay in between. This CDR3 region has 11 residues. CDR1 and CDR2 from the germline V gene are SGHTA and FQGNSA. CDR3 region: CASSAEYGYTF. CDR3 DNA sequence: TGTGCCAGCAGCGCGGAATATGGCTACACCTTC.

The rearrangement links TRBV27 to TRBJ1-3; TRBD1 matches at 8 bases. The junction had 4 bases not matched to a gene; V was cut back by 5 bases and J by 4 bases. This CDR3 spans 14 amino acids. Per the germline V gene, CDR1 is MNHEY and CDR2 is SMNVEV (reference sequence). In DNA form, the CDR3 reads TGTGCCAGCAGTGACAGGGGATCAGGAAACACCATATATTTT. Translation: CASSDRGSGNTIYF.

The CDR3 is CASSFSRELFF. Written as DNA, the CDR3 is TGTGCCAGCAGCTTCTCTAGGGAGCTGTTTTTT. J is TRBJ2-2 and V is TRBV5-8, with unresolved D. The V gene's germline CDR1 is SGHTS and CDR2 YDEGEE. V was pared by 2 bases and J by 9 bases, with 5 bases between. The CDR3 contains 11 residues.

This clone was seen only once. DNA for the CDR3: TGTGCCACCAGCAAGAGGGGGGGGGAAGACTACGAGCAGTACTTC. Its protein is CATSKRGGEDYEQYF. The rearrangement joins TRBV15 to TRBJ2-7; possible D gene TRBD2, 7 bases. The V gene lost 4 bases and the J gene lost 3 bases, with 16 bases spanning the gap. Germline CDR1 LNHNV, CDR2 YYDKDF (reference sequence). The CDR3 length is 15 residues. Full variable domain (rest looked up from reference TRBV15 and TRBJ2-7): DAMVIQNPRYQVTQFGKPVTLSCSQTLNHNVMYWYQQKSSQAPKLLFHYYDKDFNNEADTPDNFQSRRPNTSFCFLDIRSPGLGDTAMYLCATSKRGGEDYEQYFGPGTRLTVT.

The chain couples TRBV2 to TRBJ1-2, with 7 bases matching TRBD1. The germline V gene encodes CDR1 SNHLY and CDR2 FYNNEI. Trimming at V came to 0 bases and at J to 5 bases, leaving 6 bases not matched to a gene. CDR3 size: 15 residues. CDR3 sequence: CASSEANRGGYGYTF. CDR3 sequence (DNA): TGTGCCAGCAGTGAAGCGAACAGGGGAGGATATGGCTACACCTTC.

This chain uses TRBV5-1 with TRBJ2-3; maybe TRBD2 (6 bases). Germline-derived CDR1 and CDR2 are SGHRS and YFSETQ. With 2 bases removed from V and 8 bases from J, the gap between germline ends came to 15 bases. This CDR3 contains 14 residues. The DNA for the CDR3 is TGCGCCAGCAGCTTCACGGGGGACCGCCCTACGCAGTATTTT. Amino acid sequence: CASSFTGDRPTQYF.

A single count supports this clone. The rearrangement links TRBV5-1 to TRBJ2-1; the match to TRBD1 covers 12 bases. Trimming took 4 bases from V and 8 from J; bases not matched to a gene: 7. CDR3 length: 15 amino acids. Germline V CDR1 and CDR2: SGHRS, YFSETQ. CDR3: CASSPLGQGAHEQFF. The CDR3 nucleotides are TGCGCCAGCAGCCCCCTGGGACAGGGGGCCCATGAGCAGTTCTTC.

The chain joins TRBV7-2 to TRBJ1-5, with 7 positions matching TRBD1. The CDR3 is 15 residues long. Trimming cost V 1 base and J 6 bases; bases outside gene matches: 6. Germline values: CDR1 SGHTA, CDR2 FQGNSA. In DNA form, the CDR3 reads TGTGCCAGCAGCTTAGGCGTAGGGGGCGGTCAGCCCCAGCATTTT. It yields the protein CASSLGVGGGQPQHF.

The gene calls are TRBV19 and TRBJ2-7; 10 nucleotides line up with TRBD1. Germline V gene sequence: CDR1 LNHDA, CDR2 SQIVND (reference sequence). The CDR3 covers 13 residues. The ends lost 8 bases at V and 4 bases at J; junction bases unmatched: 5. DNA of the CDR3: TGTGCCAGTGCCCGGGACAGGGGTTACGAGCAGTACTTC. Translated, it gives CASARDRGYEQYF.

V is TRBV6-1 and J is TRBJ1-5, with D possibly being TRBD1 (6 bases). CDR3 length equals 16 residues. From germline, CDR1 is MNHNS and CDR2 SASEGT. V lost 2 bases to trimming and J lost 4 bases, with 15 bases between them. The CDR3 here is CASSELGGLVNQPQHF. CDR3 coding DNA: TGTGCCAGCAGTGAACTCGGGGGGCTGGTAAATCAGCCCCAGCATTTT.

V and J are TRBV9 and TRBJ2-3, with 11 bases lining up with TRBD1. Trimming cost V 1 base and J 5 bases; bases outside gene matches: 6. CDR3 length: 16 residues. Germline values: CDR1 SGDLS, CDR2 YYNGEE. The CDR3 loop is CASSVTPGQGGDTQYF. The DNA for the CDR3 is TGTGCCAGCAGCGTAACCCCGGGACAGGGGGGAGATACGCAGTATTTT.

The V gene is TRBV11-3, the J gene TRBJ1-1; D is possibly TRBD1 (5 bases). V was clipped by 5 bases and J by 8 bases, with 18 bases between them. The CDR3 totals 14 residues. Germline V lookup: CDR1 SGHNT, CDR2 YENEEA. CDR3 DNA sequence: TGTGCCAGCAGCCAATCCGGGGGGGTGGGGGAAGCTTTCTTT. Its translation: CASSQSGGVGEAFF.

This clone appeared a single time. The V gene is TRBV30, the J gene TRBJ1-5; D perhaps matches TRBD1 (6 bases). CDR3 size: 15 residues. CDR1 GTSNPN and CDR2 SVGIG come from the germline V gene (reference sequence). Trimming shortened V by 4 bases and J by 5 bases, and 18 bases separated the two germline ends. CDR3 in amino acids: CAWILFQGSHQPQHF. CDR3 nucleotide sequence: TGTGCCTGGATCCTTTTTCAGGGGTCTCATCAGCCCCAGCATTTT.

The chain employs TRBV30 and TRBJ1-5, with 9 bases matching TRBD1. With 0 bases clipped from V and 6 bases from J, the junction kept 6 bases outside the gene matches. Germline V gene lookup returns CDR1 GTSNPN and CDR2 SVGIG (reference sequence). This CDR3 region has 15 residues. This chain's CDR3 is CAWSVQGQGGQPQHF. DNA of the CDR3: TGTGCCTGGAGTGTACAGGGACAGGGTGGTCAGCCCCAGCATTTT.

This clone has a single count. V gene TRBV14 combines with J gene TRBJ2-1; 11 bases are shared with TRBD2. CDR1 is SGHDN, CDR2 FVKESK, per germline. Trimming cost V 4 bases and J 4 bases; bases outside gene matches: 12. The CDR3 is 18 amino acids. CDR3 amino acids: CASSPTPSGGLIYNEQFF. DNA for the CDR3: TGTGCCAGCAGCCCGACGCCTAGCGGGGGGCTGATATACAATGAGCAGTTCTTC.

The rearrangement links TRBV7-9 to TRBJ2-1; possible D gene TRBD2, 8 bases. Germline V gene data show CDR1 as SEHNR and CDR2 as FQNEAQ (reference sequence). The CDR3 has 15 residues. V lost 5 bases and J 8 bases, leaving 19 bases between the germline ends. The CDR3 sequence is CASSPRGLGGDEQFF. CDR3 bases: TGTGCCAGCAGCCCGCGGGGACTAGGGGGCGATGAGCAGTTCTTC.

The V call is TRBV9, the J call TRBJ2-3; D possibly corresponds to TRBD2 (6 bases). With 0 bases removed from V and 5 bases from J, the gap between germline ends came to 19 bases. Germline V gives CDR1 SGDLS, CDR2 YYNGEE. This CDR3 contains 17 residues. The CDR3 loop is CASSVDPPGLSGDTQYF. The CDR3, as DNA: TGTGCCAGCAGCGTAGACCCCCCGGGACTCTCGGGAGATACGCAGTATTTT. The complete variable domain, with remaining parts taken from reference TRBV9 and TRBJ2-3, reads DSGVTQTPKHLITATGQRVTLRCSPRSGDLSVYWYQQSLDQGLQFLIQYYNGEERAKGNILERFSAQQFPDLHSELNLSSLELGDSALYFCASSVDPPGLSGDTQYFGPGTRLTVL.

This chain connects TRBV7-2 to TRBJ1-2, with D tentatively TRBD1 (6 bases). Trimming stripped 0 bases from V and 3 bases from J, with 8 bases between. CDR1 is SGHTA and CDR2 is FQGNSA in the germline V gene. CDR3 length equals 14 residues. The CDR3, as DNA: TGTGCCAGCAGCTTAGCAGGGGGTGACTATGGCTACACCTTC. It codes for CASSLAGGDYGYTF.

The V call is TRBV2, the J call TRBJ1-1, with a tentative D call TRBD1 (6 bases). V lost 7 bases, J lost 8 bases, and 14 bases lay in between. The CDR3 consists of 12 residues. Looked up from germline, CDR1 is SNHLY and CDR2 is FYNNEI. This CDR3 is CASTKDSPEAFF. The DNA for the CDR3 is TGTGCCAGCACCAAGGACAGCCCAGAAGCTTTCTTT.

The rearrangement links TRBV29-1 to TRBJ2-2, with TRBD2 matching 7 bases. The CDR3 is 15 amino acids. Germline CDR1 SQVTM, CDR2 ANQGSEA. With V trimmed by 6 bases and J by 0 bases, 7 bases remained unmatched. For the CDR3, the DNA is TGCAGCGTGTCTAGCGGAGCCGCGAACACCGGGGAGCTGTTTTTT. Translating gives CSVSSGAANTGELFF.

This rearrangement joins TRBV18 to TRBJ1-5; 10 positions agree with TRBD1. Germline CDR1 KGHSH, CDR2 LQKENI. The trim removed 3 bases at V and 0 bases at J, leaving 2 bases unmatched. The CDR3 totals 16 residues. CDR3 residues: CASSPGTGVSNQPQHF. The CDR3 DNA reads as TGTGCCAGCTCACCCGGGACAGGGGTTAGCAATCAGCCCCAGCATTTT.

The V call is TRBV6-1, the J call TRBJ1-6, with D perhaps matching TRBD1 (6 bases). Trimming stripped 7 bases from V and 7 bases from J, with 17 bases between. The CDR3 spans 15 residues. CDR1 MNHNS and CDR2 SASEGT come from the germline V gene. The CDR3 reads CASKRQDSSNSPLHF. In nucleotides, the CDR3 is TGTGCCAGCAAGAGACAGGACTCATCGAATTCACCCCTCCACTTT.